This TCR beta chain was captured in a study of cytomegalovirus exposure and HLA in healthy donors (TCRdb year 2017). General notes on the study: An earlier analysis of several hundred of the donors reported 276 Gb of sequence data and roughly 120 million unique TCR beta sequences obtained from about 179 million T cells. To study patterns of TCR occurrence, a later analysis re-analyzed previously published TCR beta repertoires from several hundred donors and added high-resolution HLA genotyping. The number of typed donors differed by locus: 629-630 for A, B, C, DRB1 and DQB1; 522 for DQA1; some 590 for DPA1; and around 470 for DPB1. Using immunosequencing, the study profiled T cell repertoires from 550 to 750 subjects and related those repertoires to cytomegalovirus serostatus. Every discovery cohort repertoire had been produced on one sequencing platform. A later genetic analysis used genome-wide SNP genotypes for about 60% of the roughly 670 donors, treating that subset as a discovery cohort. Donor age, sex, ethnicity and CMV serostatus were collected together with the repertoire data. To predict cytomegalovirus infection status, the study brought together high-throughput TCR immunosequencing, statistical association of individual TCRs with disease status, and machine learning. HLA typing covered class I and class II loci at four-digit resolution. Of the roughly 390 genotyped donors, 81% fell in the genetic ancestry cluster associated with self-reported Caucasian donors. To decide whether each TCR beta V gene segment behaved as functional or pseudogenic, an earlier analysis of 587 of the donors relied on high-throughput TCR beta sequencing. Approximately 300 gigabases of sequencing data and around 80 million unique TCR sequences made up an early release that covered nearly 650 HLA-typed donors. Rather than using new phenotypic data, the later analysis identified candidate immune exposures from TCR beta sequences and from how often those sequences occurred across donors. Among several hundred genotyped donors of the cohort, an average of around 240,000 unique TCR beta nucleotide sequences was sequenced per donor, of which about 20% were non-productive. Roughly 5 DR-DQ haplotypes were handled as single units for association and clustering because linkage in the cohort was strong. The study was designed to test whether signatures of past pathogen exposure could be identified by cataloging public T cell receptors. A separate validation cohort of roughly 120 different subjects was used in addition to the roughly 670-subject first cohort. Results and caveats for the whole study, not just this receptor: In a later analysis, several top co-occurrence clusters were reported to appear linked to parvovirus B19, influenza, CMV and Epstein-Barr virus. For the cohort, immune exposure information was limited to CMV serostatus. The earlier analysis of approximately 590 of the donors excluded roughly 17 rarely observed V segments, including chromosome 9 orphons, because counts were too low. Compared with equally common non-associated chains, HLA-associated TCR beta chains in a later analysis were more clonally expanded and had lower generation probabilities. V-gene and J-gene trimming of TCR beta chains was associated with a missense DCLRE1C variant in a later genetic analysis, and the association was replicated in an independent cohort. In vitro tests confirmed that a few of the cytomegalovirus-associated TCR beta chains recognize cytomegalovirus antigens. A later analysis found that most CMV-associated TCR beta chains appeared HLA-restricted, with HLA associations seemingly driven largely by CMV exposure. Some IMGT-functional V segments, including TRBV6-2 and TRBV6-3, could not be distinguished by the 87-base-pair reads and were therefore excluded. Presence/absence analyses assumed roughly uniform sequencing depth across donors, an assumption that may not hold. When HLA alleles, especially DR and DQ, strongly co-occurred, attributing TCR associations to individual alleles was difficult. A further reported finding was that TCR beta sequences accurately predicted the HLA-A and HLA-B alleles for most subjects in the first cohort. Correlated functional status among segregating V segments might reflect linkage disequilibrium, but an unknown experimental factor could not be ruled out. The authors suggested that the approach could potentially be extended to other disease states and immunological phenotypes. In a later analysis, about 16,000 TCR beta sequences were associated with specific HLA alleles at a false discovery rate of 0.05. This cohort had only TCR beta chains sequenced, and the lack of alpha or paired-chain data limited which features could be detected. In both the original and validation cohorts, the classifier was reported to diagnose cytomegalovirus status with high specificity and sensitivity. According to a later analysis, TCR association rates differed among HLA loci, with DRB1 alleles showing the most associated TCRs and HLA-C alleles showing the fewest. Because HLA typing was missing for some donors at each locus, association tests included only the typed subset. According to a later genetic analysis, donors in an Asian-associated ancestry cluster had fewer N-insertions in productive TCRs than the roughly 660-donor mean. In the study, about 150 TCR beta chains were listed as associated with cytomegalovirus. A cluster of highly shared sequence variants was judged likely to be a technical artifact of the sequencing pipeline. In an earlier analysis of some 540 of the donors, most TCR beta V segments appeared in productive rearrangements about 87% or about 30% of the time, broadly matching IMGT annotations. Most TCR sequences were observed very rarely across donors, whereas some public TCRs were present in many individuals.

On this clone: The target of this receptor is not known. Sequence at one end of the junction differs from germline and may be a read error.

The cohort consisted of 670 or so healthy bone marrow donors. All cohort members were sampled while nominally healthy, although unrecorded immune exposures were likely present. The donor was CMV seronegative and was included in the group of 352 seronegative cohort members. Each donor provided a peripheral blood sample, and peripheral blood mononuclear cells were used for TCR beta sequencing. The Qiagen DNeasy Blood Extraction Kit was used to extract genomic DNA from the blood cell samples. Library construction relied on the immunoSEQ multiplex PCR assay. For the multiplex PCR, a mixture combining 60 forward primers for TCR Vbeta segments and 13 reverse primers for TCR Jbeta segments was used. The CDR3 region of rearranged TCR beta genes was amplified from genomic DNA with a multiplex PCR assay. The amplified TCR beta libraries were sequenced on the Illumina HiSeq System as 87-base-pair reads. The study's own analysis went as follows. In a later analysis, approximately 74 million unique TCR beta chains were counted across the 690 or so repertoires, and roughly 11 million of these chains were shared by at least two donors. Raw reads were error-corrected and collapsed into unique sequences with a nearest-neighbor algorithm that merged closely related sequences to remove PCR and sequencing errors. V, D and J gene segments were assigned by aligning CDR3 sequences to IMGT reference sequences. For a sequence to be retained, a match of at least six nucleotides to both a V gene segment and a J gene segment was required. A rearrangement counted as productive if the CDR3 had no stop codons and remained in frame with V and J, and every other rearrangement counted as non-productive. CDR3 was defined by IMGT convention, running from the second conserved V-encoded cysteine to the conserved J-encoded phenylalanine. In an earlier analysis of more than 550 of the donors, sequences lacking an unambiguous match to a single V gene segment were excluded. An earlier analysis of several hundred of the donors called V segments functional above 56.7% productive rearrangements and segregating when the between-donor standard deviation exceeded 5%. A statistical classification framework was built to diagnose cytomegalovirus status from the catalog of TCR beta chain sequences. In a later analysis, TCR nucleotide sequences were compared against IMGT/GENE-DB human TR gene sequences so that V and J genes could be assigned. A later analysis assigned CDR3 sequences and most-parsimonious VDJ recombination scenarios with the TCRdist pipeline. In a later analysis, each TCR beta chain was defined by its CDR3 amino acid sequence together with its V-gene family, and reads without a unique V-gene family were excluded. In a later analysis, fewer than 650 highly shared, low-generation-probability nucleotide sequences were removed to address suspected cross-contamination and a sequencing artifact. In a later analysis, a clonal expansion index was calculated for each public chain from normalized within-repertoire ranks of inferred template counts. Generation probabilities in a later analysis came from a VDJ recombination model fitted to out-of-frame rearrangements, and those results were checked against IGoR. In a later analysis, hypergeometric tests were used to score TCR-TCR, TCR-HLA and TCR-CMV co-occurrence, with a repertoire-size bias correction applied to TCR pairs. False discovery rates were estimated in a later analysis by permuting HLA or CMV assignments 20 times. A later analysis grouped co-occurring TCRs with DBSCAN, adding TCRdist sequence similarity when clustering within HLA-allele-positive subsets. Repertoires with fewer than 30,000 or more than 120,000 public chains, plus five repertoires with anomalous nucleotide sharing, were excluded from co-occurrence clustering. Held by TCRdb, this immuneACCESS table contains in-frame sequences only and omits some clones. Under half of the omission traces to an unresolved V gene where checked; the cause of the rest is unknown. D and trimming were read from the DNA, whereas the V and J calls and clone size are those reported in that table. A total of some 110,000 clones appear in this sample, roughly 81% of them only once. Of the sample, around 1% is held by the ten largest clones.

The germline V gene supplies CDR1 SNHLY and CDR2 FYNNEI. The CDR3 contains 14 residues, cysteine and phenylalanine counted. Only the CDR3 portion is preserved as DNA: 42 bases, with reading frame beginning at the first base. The sequenced sample was PBMCs. The receptor's source is a young woman in good health and CMV-seronegative. The V gene is TRBV2 and the J gene is TRBJ2-1; TRBD1 matches 10 bases in the middle. For the CDR3, the sequence is CASSRDRGYNGQFF. Read as DNA, the sequence is TGTGCCAGCTCCCGGGACAGGGGATACAATGGGCAGTTCTTC. Extended through the reference TRBV2 and TRBJ2-1 proteins, this CDR3 yields the full variable domain: EPEVTQTPSHQVTQMGQEVILRCVPISNHLYFYWYRQILGQKVEFLVSFYNNEISEKSEIFDDQFSVERPDGSNFTLKIRSTKLEDSAMYFCASSRDRGYNGQFFGPGTRLTVL.